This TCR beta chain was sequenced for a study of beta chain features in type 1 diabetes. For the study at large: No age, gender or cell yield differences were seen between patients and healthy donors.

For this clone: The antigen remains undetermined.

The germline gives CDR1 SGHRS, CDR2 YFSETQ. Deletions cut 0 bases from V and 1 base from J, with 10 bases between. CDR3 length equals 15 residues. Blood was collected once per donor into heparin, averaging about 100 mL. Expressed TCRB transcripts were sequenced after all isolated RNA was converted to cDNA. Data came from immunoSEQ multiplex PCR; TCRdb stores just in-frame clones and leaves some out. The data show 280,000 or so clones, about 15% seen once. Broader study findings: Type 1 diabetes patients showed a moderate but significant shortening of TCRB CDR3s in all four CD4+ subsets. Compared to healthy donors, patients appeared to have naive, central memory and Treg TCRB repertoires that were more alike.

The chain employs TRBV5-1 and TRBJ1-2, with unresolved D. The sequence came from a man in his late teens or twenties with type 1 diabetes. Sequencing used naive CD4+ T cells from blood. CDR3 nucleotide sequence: TGCGCCAGCAGCTTGGACCTAGCCTATAACTATGGCTACACCTTC. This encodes CASSLDLAYNYGYTF.